These 24 T cell receptor beta chains came from one sample sequenced in a study of T cell repertoires in cytomegalovirus infection. TCRdb re-called the reads through MiXCR, storing one row per CDR3 protein. This repertoire shows about 250,000 distinct CDR3 sequences, about a sixth found once; its top ten account for around 43%. Sequenced: CD8+ T cells from PBMCs. Source of these receptors: a human donor in good health (CMV status not recorded). Some clones in this sample may be carry-over from other donors' samples.

The chain employs TRBV6-6 and TRBJ1-1; no firm D call. This CDR3 contains 14 residues. V lost 5 bases and J 4 bases, leaving 14 bases between the germline ends. Per the germline V gene, CDR1 is MNHNY and CDR2 is SVGAGI (reference sequence). The CDR3 loop is CASSTVNSGTEAFF. CDR3 DNA sequence: TGTGCCAGCAGTACGGTAAATAGTGGCACTGAAGCTTTCTTT.

This clonotype has a handful of counts. This sequence joins TRBV5-6 and TRBJ2-4; D is perhaps TRBD1 (7 bases). This CDR3 is built from 16 residues. Germline V gene data show CDR1 as SGHDT and CDR2 as YYEEEE. Deletions cut 4 bases from V and 0 bases from J, with 14 bases between. The CDR3 protein is CASSDGGGVAKNIQYF. CDR3 nucleotide sequence: TGTGCCAGCAGCGACGGAGGGGGCGTAGCCAAAAACATTCAGTACTTC.

This clonotype was counted between two and nine times. The chain carries TRBV20-1 and TRBJ1-5, with TRBD1 matching over 7 bases. From germline, CDR1 is DFQATT and CDR2 SNEGSKA (reference sequence). This CDR3 region has 18 residues. V shed 5 bases and J 3 bases; nucleotides not matched to a gene: 19. The CDR3 nucleotides read TGCAGTGCTGGGCGTAACACAGGGGAGGGGGCGTACAATCAGCCCCAGCATTTT. Translating it yields CSAGRNTGEGAYNQPQHF.

The sample holds a few counts of this clonotype. The genes are TRBV19 and TRBJ2-7; D assignment may be TRBD1 or TRBD2 (5 bases each). V was trimmed by 6 bases and J by 2 bases, leaving 17 bases between them. Germline V CDR1 and CDR2: LNHDA, SQIVND (reference sequence). CDR3 length equals 15 residues. CDR3 in amino acids: CASSGDPLGPYEQYF. The DNA of the CDR3 is TGTGCCAGTAGCGGGGACCCTTTGGGACCCTACGAGCAGTACTTC.

This clonotype was detected ten times or more. The chain uses TRBV7-2 and TRBJ1-1; D is unclear. The CDR3 contains 17 residues. Germline values: CDR1 SGHTA, CDR2 FQGNSA. Trimming cost V 1 base and J 1 base, with 16 bases left between them. The CDR3 DNA sequence: TGTGCCAGCAGCTTAGGGTATTTTCGGGTTCCGAACACTGAAGCTTTCTTT. As protein: CASSLGYFRVPNTEAFF.

The chain links TRBV29-1 to TRBJ1-1, with 8 positions matching TRBD1. V lost 4 bases to trimming and J lost 3 bases; unmatched junction nucleotides: 13. There are 16 residues in the CDR3. CDR1 SQVTM and CDR2 ANQGSEA come from the germline V gene. DNA of the CDR3: TGCAGCGTTGTTTCCCCCGGACAGGGTATTTACACTGAAGCTTTCTTT. It specifies CSVVSPGQGIYTEAFF.

The chain is built from TRBV5-6 and TRBJ2-5; D possibly corresponds to TRBD1 (6 bases). The CDR3 sequence is 14 residues long. Deletions cut 2 bases from V and 5 bases from J, with 13 bases between. Germline assignment: CDR1 SGHDT and CDR2 YYEEEE. CDR3 in amino acids: CASSFWDTEETQYF. The CDR3, as DNA: TGTGCCAGCAGCTTCTGGGACACCGAGGAGACCCAGTACTTC.

In its sample, this clonotype was seen a few times. V gene TRBV25-1 combines with J gene TRBJ1-1; D not certain. CDR1 is MGHDK and CDR2 is SYGVNS in the germline V gene. The length of the CDR3 is 11 residues. The ends were cut back, 6 bases at V and 1 base at J, with 3 bases in the middle. In DNA form, the CDR3 reads TGTGCCAGCAGGCAGAACACTGAAGCTTTCTTT. It translates to CASRQNTEAFF. Full variable domain (remainder filled in from reference TRBV25-1 and TRBJ1-1): EADIYQTPRYLVIGTGKKITLECSQTMGHDKMYWYQQDPGMELHLIHYSYGVNSTEKGDLSSESTVSRIRTEHFPLTLESARPSHTSQYLCASRQNTEAFFGQGTRLTVV.

This clonotype was seen a few times. The chain employs TRBV28 and TRBJ2-3; D is unclear. The CDR3 totals 17 residues. V was pared by 3 bases and J by 0 bases, with 16 bases between. Germline V lookup: CDR1 MDHEN, CDR2 SYDVKM. The CDR3, as DNA: TGTGCCAGCAGTTTTCCGCCGACTGGAAGGAGCACAGATACGCAGTATTTT. Protein product: CASSFPPTGRSTDTQYF.

The chain employs TRBV7-8 and TRBJ2-1, with D unclear. The CDR3 length is 11 residues. CDR1 and CDR2 (germline): SGHVS, FQNEAQ. Deletions cut 5 bases from V and 7 bases from J, with 6 bases between. CDR3 amino acids: CASSTRNEQFF. CDR3 DNA: TGTGCCAGCAGCACCCGGAATGAGCAGTTCTTC.

The chain has TRBV11-2 and TRBJ2-3; 8 positions agree with TRBD2. Germline V gives CDR1 SGHAT, CDR2 FQNNGV. J lost 6 bases, V lost 0 bases, and 14 bases had no gene match. CDR3 length: 18 amino acids. The DNA for the CDR3 is TGTGCCAGCAGCTTAGATGCCCCGATAGCGGGGCTCCGTGATACGCAGTATTTT. Amino acid sequence: CASSLDAPIAGLRDTQYF.

This clonotype was counted at least ten times. This chain uses TRBV7-2 with TRBJ1-1; no clear D. Germline loops: CDR1 SGHTA, CDR2 FQGNSA. V shed 2 bases and J shed 7 bases, with 14 bases lying between them. This CDR3 comprises 14 residues. CDR3 sequence reads: CASSLIPKRGEAFF. CDR3 sequence (DNA): TGTGCCAGCAGCTTAATTCCTAAACGCGGTGAAGCTTTCTTT.

This clonotype has a count of ten or more. The rearrangement links TRBV7-9 to TRBJ2-1, with 16 bases fitting TRBD2. Looked up from germline, CDR1 is SEHNR and CDR2 is FQNEAQ (reference sequence). The CDR3 runs 19 residues. Trimming removed 4 bases from V and 4 bases from J; junction bases left unmatched: 10. CDR3 nucleotide sequence: TGTGCCAGCAGCTCGGGACTAGCGGGGGGGGCGATTCGGTACAATGAGCAGTTCTTC. This encodes CASSSGLAGGAIRYNEQFF.

Comments on this clonotype: Possible read error: a much larger clone is one base away. Here the CDR3 DNA reads TGTGCCAGCGGCTTAGTGGGGGGGGCAAAGGAGACCCAGTACTTC. Its protein product is CASGLVGGAKETQYF. The gene calls are TRBV7-2 and TRBJ2-5, with D possibly TRBD2 on 7 matching bases. CDR3 size: 15 residues. Germline CDR1 SGHTA, CDR2 FQGNSA.

The sample holds many counts of this clonotype. The V call is TRBV7-2, the J call TRBJ2-7; the D is unclear. This CDR3 has 14 amino acids. The V end lost 3 bases, the J end lost 6 bases, and 15 bases lay between the germline ends. The V gene's germline CDR1 is SGHTA and CDR2 FQGNSA. DNA of the CDR3: TGTGCCAGCAGCTTGGACCCTACGGTGGGCGAGCAGTACTTC. Protein: CASSLDPTVGEQYF.

This clonotype was detected ten times or more. J is TRBJ2-3 and V is TRBV7-6; TRBD2 agrees at 12 bases. V lost 5 bases to trimming and J lost 2 bases; unmatched junction nucleotides: 11. Germline V gene lookup returns CDR1 SGHVS and CDR2 FNYEAQ. The CDR3 covers 18 residues. CDR3 nucleotides: TGTGCCAGCAGCCTAAGACTAGCGGGGGCTTCCATCACAGATACGCAGTATTTT. Protein: CASSLRLAGASITDTQYF.

This clonotype was counted ten times or more. The chain joins TRBV7-2 to TRBJ1-3, with D uncertain. Trimming shortened V by 4 bases and J by 5 bases, and 18 bases separated the two germline ends. The CDR3 spans 16 residues. The germline CDR1 and CDR2 sequences are SGHTA and FQGNSA. The DNA for the CDR3 is TGTGCCAGCAGCTCCCGCGGGGTCGGGAGGAGAAACACCATATATTTT. Its protein is CASSSRGVGRRNTIYF.

This chain joins TRBV3-1 and TRBJ2-6; D is unresolved. Germline CDR1 and CDR2: LGHDT and YNNKEL (reference sequence). V was cut by 0 bases and J by 0 bases, with 12 bases left in between. The CDR3 length is 18 residues. CDR3 nucleotides: TGTGCCAGCAGCCAAGATATGAGCAGGCGCTCTGGGGCCAACGTCCTGACTTTC. It is translated as CASSQDMSRRSGANVLTF.

The chain combines TRBV7-9 with TRBJ1-3, with D unclear. V lost 4 bases and J 2 bases, leaving 15 bases between the germline ends. This CDR3 comprises 16 residues. Germline values: CDR1 SEHNR, CDR2 FQNEAQ (reference sequence). CDR3 region: CASSSSAPKPGNTIYF. CDR3 nucleotide sequence: TGTGCCAGCAGCTCCTCGGCTCCAAAGCCTGGAAACACCATATATTTT.

The rearrangement uses TRBV4-2 and TRBJ2-1, with TRBD2 matching 14 bases. Per the germline V gene, CDR1 is LGHNA and CDR2 is YNFKEQ. This CDR3 is built from 19 residues. The junction had 10 bases not matched to a gene; V was cut back by 4 bases and J by 2 bases. Here the CDR3 DNA reads TGTGCCAGCAGCCCTCCGGGACTAGCGGGGGAGCTCACCTACAATGAGCAGTTCTTC. This encodes CASSPPGLAGELTYNEQFF.

J is TRBJ2-1 and V is TRBV9; TRBD1 agrees at 7 bases. The germline gives CDR1 SGDLS, CDR2 YYNGEE. With V trimmed by 4 bases and J by 7 bases, 8 bases remained unmatched. CDR3 length: 14 residues. The CDR3 DNA follows: TGTGCCAGCAGCCCATCATTGACAGGGAATGAGCAGTTCTTC. Translating it yields CASSPSLTGNEQFF.

This clonotype was seen repeatedly, ten times or more. The chain joins TRBV11-2 to TRBJ2-7; tentatively, D is TRBD1 (6 bases). CDR1 and CDR2 from the germline V gene are SGHAT and FQNNGV. With 3 bases removed from V and 0 bases from J, the gap between germline ends came to 15 bases. The CDR3 length is 16 residues. The CDR3 DNA follows: TGTGCCAGCAGCTTCGGCGGACAGTTATACTCCTACGAGCAGTACTTC. Protein sequence: CASSFGGQLYSYEQYF.

This sequence joins TRBV20-1 and TRBJ2-3, with 13 bases aligning to TRBD2. Germline CDR1 DFQATT, CDR2 SNEGSKA (reference sequence). The CDR3 totals 21 residues. V lost 0 bases and J lost 0; bases outside the gene matches: 15. CDR3 nucleotide sequence: TGCAGTGCTAGAGACTTCGAACGGACTAGCGGGGGCACCTTTAGCACAGATACGCAGTATTTT. Translated, it gives CSARDFERTSGGTFSTDTQYF.

This clonotype was counted at least ten times. V gene TRBV28 combines with J gene TRBJ1-5, with 11 bases fitting TRBD1. Germline V gene data show CDR1 as MDHEN and CDR2 as SYDVKM. This CDR3 has 15 amino acids. Trimming cost V 8 bases and J 7 bases; bases outside gene matches: 10. The CDR3 spells CASAPGQGARQPQHF. DNA for the CDR3: TGTGCCAGCGCCCCCGGACAGGGGGCTAGGCAGCCCCAGCATTTT.